What follows is one T cell receptor (beta chain) and its context. Its antigen is currently unknown. These data are taken from a study of shared clonotypes between healthy human individuals. The germline CDR1 and CDR2 sequences are SGHKS and YYEKEE (reference sequence). There are 16 residues in the CDR3. V was clipped by 0 bases and J by 0 bases, with 13 bases between them. Study-wide results and caveats: Naive subsets usually exceeded memory subsets in estimated richness. The sole specimen, blood, was sampled, and tissue repertoires likely differ.

Profiled with immunoSEQ multiplex PCR; TCRdb holds only in-frame clones, not every one. Among approximately 2.3 million clones listed, approximately 95% were seen once. The chain employs TRBV5-5 and TRBJ2-7; D uncertain. Sequences were obtained from naive CD4+ T cells from PBMCs. Subset denoted: CD45RA+ positively selected. The sequence was obtained from a man in his late teens or twenties in good health. Some clones in this sample may be carry-over from other donors' samples. The CDR3 region is CASSLGAGSHSYEQYF. The CDR3, as DNA: TGTGCCAGCAGCTTGGGGGCCGGCTCCCACTCCTACGAGCAGTACTTC.